Presented here are 32 T cell receptor beta chains from one specimen sequenced in a study of blood T cell repertoires in COVID-19. Profiled with immunoSEQ multiplex PCR; TCRdb holds only in-frame clones, not every one. The sample contains around 130,000 clones, roughly four fifths of which appear only once. The sample was peripheral blood. These receptors were taken from a woman aged 60-70 years with acute or convalescent COVID-19.

This clone was found a few times. This chain connects TRBV5-5 to TRBJ1-1; 8 positions agree with TRBD1. The trim removed 4 bases at V and 0 bases at J, leaving 2 bases unmatched. CDR3 length equals 14 residues. CDR1 is SGHKS and CDR2 is YYEKEE in the germline V gene (reference sequence). The CDR3 DNA reads TGTGCCAGCAGCCCGGACAGGGTGAACACTGAAGCTTTCTTT. It translates to CASSPDRVNTEAFF.

The chain has TRBV7-2 and TRBJ2-5; no firm D call. This CDR3 is built from 13 residues. In germline, CDR1 is SGHTA, CDR2 FQGNSA. Trimming removed 1 base at V and 2 bases at J, with 5 bases between. CDR3 residues: CASSLGRQETQYF. In DNA form, the CDR3 reads TGTGCCAGCAGCTTAGGCCGGCAAGAGACCCAGTACTTC.

The chain has TRBV5-4 and TRBJ1-3, with 9 bases that match TRBD1. Germline loops: CDR1 SGHNT, CDR2 YYREEE (reference sequence). With 4 bases clipped from V and 4 bases from J, the junction kept 3 bases outside the gene matches. This CDR3 has 14 amino acids. As DNA, the CDR3 is TGTGCCAGCAGCCTACAGGGGGCGGGAAACACCATATATTTT. Residues: CASSLQGAGNTIYF.

CDR3 loop: CASSTGTGGAYGYTF. The CDR3 DNA sequence: TGCGCCAGCAGCACCGGGACAGGGGGTGCTTATGGCTACACCTTC. This sequence joins TRBV5-1 and TRBJ1-2; 11 positions agree with TRBD1. CDR1 and CDR2 (germline): SGHRS, YFSETQ. This CDR3 spans 15 amino acids. J was trimmed by 5 bases and V by 4 bases; bases with no gene match: 7.

In DNA, the CDR3 is TGTGCCAGCAGTACTCGGGACAGGACCCAGTATGGCTACACCTTC. It yields the protein CASSTRDRTQYGYTF. The genes are TRBV6-5 and TRBJ1-2; 8 nucleotides line up with TRBD1. Trimming cost V 5 bases and J 5 bases; bases outside gene matches: 10. CDR1 and CDR2 from the germline V gene are MNHEY and SVGAGI. The CDR3 extends over 15 amino acids.

This clone was seen only once. V usage is TRBV5-4 and J usage is TRBJ1-3; 7 bases map to TRBD1. V was pared by 2 bases and J by 1 base, with 0 bases of the junction left unmatched. The CDR3 is 14 amino acids. Germline values: CDR1 SGHNT, CDR2 YYREEE (reference sequence). CDR3 coding DNA: TGTGCCAGCAGCTTACAGGGGTCTGGAAACACCATATATTTT. It translates to CASSLQGSGNTIYF.

The chain is built from TRBV5-1 and TRBJ2-5, with D maybe TRBD1 (6 bases). The length of the CDR3 is 14 residues. Germline V lookup: CDR1 SGHRS, CDR2 YFSETQ. V lost 5 bases and J 5 bases, leaving 16 bases between the germline ends. The CDR3 nucleotides are TGCGCCAGCAGTTCATACAGGGTTGAGGAGACCCAGTACTTC. Protein sequence: CASSSYRVEETQYF.

The chain combines TRBV5-8 with TRBJ1-1; TRBD1 might be the D (5 bases). The germline CDR1 and CDR2 sequences are SGHTS and YDEGEE. V lost 4 bases and J lost 0, with 7 bases in between. This CDR3 has 13 amino acids. The CDR3 DNA is TGTGCCAGCAGCCTAGGGGTGAACACTGAAGCTTTCTTT. Translation gives CASSLGVNTEAFF.

The CDR3 loop reads CASSPSRGPNYGYTF. CDR3 nucleotide sequence: TGTGCCAGCTCACCATCCAGGGGACCAAACTATGGCTACACCTTC. The V and J genes are TRBV18 and TRBJ1-2; tentative D call: TRBD1 (6 bases). CDR1 and CDR2 (germline): KGHSH, LQKENI. This CDR3 spans 15 amino acids. V gave up 2 bases and J gave up 2 bases, with 12 bases separating them.

This chain links TRBV9 with TRBJ2-5; tentative D call: TRBD1 (5 bases). The CDR3 totals 14 residues. Germline CDR1 and CDR2: SGDLS and YYNGEE. Trimming pared 3 bases from V and 5 bases from J, leaving 14 bases between. The chain's CDR3 is CASSATGSGETQYF. CDR3 bases: TGTGCCAGCAGCGCTACCGGATCAGGGGAGACCCAGTACTTC.

In its sample, this clone was seen once. The chain recombines TRBV7-9 with TRBJ2-2, with 10 nucleotides matching TRBD1. The CDR3 consists of 15 residues. Per the germline V gene, CDR1 is SEHNR and CDR2 is FQNEAQ (reference sequence). V lost 5 bases to trimming and J lost 3 bases; unmatched junction nucleotides: 3. The CDR3 region is CASSPGQGYTGELFF. As DNA, the CDR3 is TGTGCCAGCAGCCCGGGACAGGGGTACACCGGGGAGCTGTTTTTT. The entire variable domain, with the rest obtained from reference TRBV7-9 and TRBJ2-2, is as follows: DTGVSQNPRHKITKRGQNVTFRCDPISEHNRLYWYRQTLGQGPEFLTYFQNEAQLEKSRLLSDRFSAERPKGSFSTLEIQRTEQGDSAMYLCASSPGQGYTGELFFGEGSRLTVL.

In this sample, this clone turned up a few times. The same CDR3 arises from other DNA sequences in this sample as well. J is TRBJ1-5 and V is TRBV30, with 9 bases that match TRBD1. With 0 bases clipped from V and 6 bases from J, the junction kept 0 bases outside the gene matches. The CDR3 consists of 13 residues. Germline V CDR1 and CDR2: GTSNPN, SVGIG (reference sequence). CDR3 bases: TGTGCCTGGAGTGTGACAGGGGGTCAGCCCCAGCATTTT. Protein: CAWSVTGGQPQHF.

This chain joins TRBV27 and TRBJ1-2; 8 bases are a match to TRBD1. Germline CDR1 and CDR2: MNHEY and SMNVEV (reference sequence). The CDR3 covers 16 residues. V lost 6 bases, J lost 1 base, and 10 bases stayed unmatched. The DNA of the CDR3 is TGTGCCAGCAGCCCCACCCCAGGGGGCCTTAACTATGGCTACACCTTC. Translation gives CASSPTPGGLNYGYTF.

Here the CDR3 DNA reads TGTGCCAGCAGGGTCGGTGGGGGGGGCACTGAAGCTTTCTTT. Its translation is CASRVGGGGTEAFF. The chain is built from TRBV27 and TRBJ1-1; D is perhaps TRBD1 (5 bases). The germline V gene encodes CDR1 MNHEY and CDR2 SMNVEV (reference sequence). The CDR3 length is 14 residues. Trimming stripped 6 bases from V and 4 bases from J, with 15 bases between.

This rearrangement joins TRBV6-1 to TRBJ2-7; D remains unclear. The germline V and J ends were trimmed by 0 bases and 7 bases, with 10 bases remaining between them. Germline CDR1 is MNHNS and CDR2 is SASEGT. The CDR3 is made up of 13 amino acids. The CDR3 DNA reads as TGTGCCAGCAGTGAAGCGATCGCGTCGGAGCAGTACGTC. This translates into CASSEAIASEQYV.

This sequence joins TRBV6-5 and TRBJ2-1; 12 positions match TRBD2. The junction had 13 bases not matched to a gene; V was cut back by 5 bases and J by 14 bases. This CDR3 spans 15 amino acids. CDR1 is MNHEY, CDR2 SVGAGI, per germline. For the CDR3, the DNA is TGTGCCAGCAGTCCGGTTCTACTAGCGGGGGGAGAGGAGTTCTTC. It yields the protein CASSPVLLAGGEEFF.

The chain has TRBV19 and TRBJ1-2; D may be TRBD1 (6 bases). This CDR3 contains 14 residues. Trimming shortened V by 8 bases and J by 5 bases, and 18 bases separated the two germline ends. Per germline, CDR1 LNHDA and CDR2 SQIVND (reference sequence). The CDR3, as DNA: TGTGCCAGTGTCCTGAGGACAGCGACTTATGGCTACACCTTC. This encodes CASVLRTATYGYTF.

V and J are TRBV19 and TRBJ1-2; D unclear. The CDR3 loop spans 15 amino acids. Per the germline V gene, CDR1 is LNHDA and CDR2 is SQIVND (reference sequence). Trimming shortened V by 2 bases and J by 1 base, and 11 bases separated the two germline ends. The DNA for the CDR3 is TGTGCCAGTAGTATAACCAGAGGGCTTAACTATGGCTACACCTTC. Residues: CASSITRGLNYGYTF.

The chain employs TRBV7-2 and TRBJ2-7; D is undetermined. There are 14 residues in the CDR3. The V end was cut by 3 bases, the J end by 3 bases, with 12 bases between. CDR1 and CDR2 from the germline V gene are SGHTA and FQGNSA. CDR3 nucleotides: TGTGCCAGCAGCTTTAGTATTTCGGTCTACGAGCAGTACTTC. Translating it yields CASSFSISVYEQYF.

This chain uses TRBV4-1 with TRBJ1-3, with D hard to call. The germline V gene has CDR1 MGHRA and CDR2 YSYEKL. The CDR3 consists of 15 residues. V was cut by 5 bases and J by 0 bases, with 11 bases left in between. The CDR3 reads CASSGEFLSGNTIYF. In nucleotides, the CDR3 is TGCGCCAGCAGCGGGGAGTTTCTCTCTGGAAACACCATATATTTT.

The rearrangement links TRBV7-6 to TRBJ2-3; maybe TRBD1 (6 bases). CDR3 size: 14 residues. Germline V CDR1 and CDR2: SGHVS, FNYEAQ. V lost 1 base and J lost 2, with 7 bases in between. As DNA, the CDR3 is TGTGCCAGCAGCTTAGGGACAGTCACAGATACGCAGTATTTT. Translated, it gives CASSLGTVTDTQYF.

The V and J genes are TRBV19 and TRBJ1-6; perhaps TRBD1 as D (5 bases). The germline V gene encodes CDR1 LNHDA and CDR2 SQIVND (reference sequence). CDR3 length: 15 amino acids. Deletions cut 3 bases from V and 6 bases from J, with 12 bases between. CDR3 sequence reads: CASSIMGLVNSPLHF. DNA for the CDR3: TGTGCCAGTAGTATCATGGGGCTGGTTAATTCACCCCTCCACTTT.

The chain couples TRBV18 to TRBJ1-5; 8 positions agree with TRBD1. V gave up 3 bases and J gave up 5 bases; unmatched junction bases: 0. Germline values: CDR1 KGHSH, CDR2 LQKENI. This CDR3 contains 13 residues. The CDR3 DNA sequence: TGTGCCAGCTCACCGGACAGGGATCAGCCCCAGCATTTT. Translating it yields CASSPDRDQPQHF.

In the case of this clone: The same CDR3 also results from other DNA sequences found in this sample. The V call is TRBV5-1, the J call TRBJ1-1, with TRBD1 matching 8 bases. The CDR3 is 14 residues long. Germline V gene lookup returns CDR1 SGHRS and CDR2 YFSETQ. V shed 4 bases and J 1 base; nucleotides not matched to a gene: 3. DNA for the CDR3: TGCGCCAGCAGCGGACAGGGAGGGAACACTGAAGCTTTCTTT. Protein: CASSGQGGNTEAFF.

The chain joins TRBV15 to TRBJ1-2, with TRBD1 identical over 7 bases. J was trimmed by 4 bases and V by 1 base; bases with no gene match: 6. This CDR3 contains 15 residues. The germline V gene encodes CDR1 LNHNV and CDR2 YYDKDF (reference sequence). CDR3 bases: TGTGCCACCAGCAGAGTCAGGGACAGCATCTATGGCTACACCTTC. Translating gives CATSRVRDSIYGYTF. Filled out from reference TRBV15 and TRBJ1-2, the complete variable domain reads DAMVIQNPRYQVTQFGKPVTLSCSQTLNHNVMYWYQQKSSQAPKLLFHYYDKDFNNEADTPDNFQSRRPNTSFCFLDIRSPGLGDTAMYLCATSRVRDSIYGYTFGSGTRLTVV.

This rearrangement joins TRBV7-9 to TRBJ1-1; 9 bases align to TRBD1. The CDR3 is 15 residues long. Germline V gene data show CDR1 as SEHNR and CDR2 as FQNEAQ (reference sequence). The V segment lost 2 bases and the J segment 5 bases; nucleotides outside the gene matches: 6. The CDR3 coding sequence is TGTGCCAGCAGCTTAACCGCCGGGACAGGGACTGAAGCTTTCTTT. Encoded protein: CASSLTAGTGTEAFF.

The chain recombines TRBV14 with TRBJ1-1; D is uncertain. The CDR3 sequence is 17 residues long. Trimming pared 1 base from V and 0 bases from J, leaving 15 bases between. Germline-derived CDR1 and CDR2 are SGHDN and FVKESK. In DNA, the CDR3 is TGTGCCAGCAGCCAAGGGGCCGATTGGCACATGAACACTGAAGCTTTCTTT. Translating gives CASSQGADWHMNTEAFF.

This clone occurred once. This chain links TRBV27 with TRBJ1-2, with 7 bases lining up with TRBD1. The CDR3 consists of 13 residues. Germline CDR1 reads MNHEY; CDR2 reads SMNVEV (reference sequence). J was trimmed by 8 bases and V by 5 bases; bases with no gene match: 8. The CDR3, as DNA: TGTGCCAGCAGTCCCCGAACAGGGGAGGGCTACACCTTC. The encoded protein is CASSPRTGEGYTF.

CDR3 protein: CASSVGAGTEAFF. The DNA of the CDR3 is TGTGCCAGCAGCGTAGGAGCGGGCACTGAAGCTTTCTTT. The chain couples TRBV9 to TRBJ1-1; D is uncertain. There are 13 residues in the CDR3. The ends were cut back, 0 bases at V and 4 bases at J, with 7 bases in the middle. CDR1 and CDR2 from the germline V gene are SGDLS and YYNGEE.

The genes are TRBV7-3 and TRBJ2-2, with TRBD1 identical over 7 bases. V lost 3 bases, J lost 5 bases, and 6 bases stayed unmatched. CDR3 size: 15 residues. Germline loops: CDR1 SGHTA, CDR2 FQGTGA. CDR3 protein: CASSFYEQGTGELFF. The CDR3 coding sequence is TGTGCCAGCAGCTTCTACGAACAGGGGACCGGGGAGCTGTTTTTT.

The V gene is TRBV5-1, the J gene TRBJ1-1; D may be TRBD1 (5 bases). The CDR3 loop spans 13 amino acids. Trimming shortened V by 2 bases and J by 7 bases, and 12 bases separated the two germline ends. Germline CDR1 SGHRS, CDR2 YFSETQ. In DNA, the CDR3 is TGCGCCAGCAGCTTCCTAGGAGGGGATGAAGCTTTCTTT. Its translation is CASSFLGGDEAFF. The complete variable domain, with remaining parts taken from reference TRBV5-1 and TRBJ1-1, reads KAGVTQTPRYLIKTRGQQVTLSCSPISGHRSVSWYQQTPGQGLQFLFEYFSETQRNKGNFPGRFSGRQFSNSRSEMNVSTLELGDSALYLCASSFLGGDEAFFGQGTRLTVV.

This clone appeared once. The chain couples TRBV7-6 to TRBJ1-1; a weak D match, TRBD1 (5 bases). Trimming shortened V by 3 bases and J by 0 bases, and 20 bases separated the two germline ends. Per germline, CDR1 SGHVS and CDR2 FNYEAQ. There are 18 residues in the CDR3. DNA for the CDR3: TGTGCCAGCAGCTTCTTCGGCGGGGGGATAGGATTGAACACTGAAGCTTTCTTT. Protein sequence: CASSFFGGGIGLNTEAFF.